This is a list of T cell receptor beta chains from one sample in a study of blood T cell repertoires in COVID-19. Repertoires were generated with immunoSEQ multiplex PCR, while TCRdb's copy carries only in-frame clones and drops some. The sample lists some 99,000 clones, 70% to 90% occurring once. The material sequenced was peripheral blood. These receptors were collected from a man between 65 and 80 years old with acute or convalescent COVID-19. Each CDR3 is given with its conserved first and last residue.

v_call,cdr3_aa
TRBV4-2,CASSQDPRSVEQFF
TRBV2,CASSEGTGGGNSYNEQFF
TRBV9,CASSVRPAGELFF
TRBV28,CASSPRPGALNTEAFF
TRBV6-6,CASGRERENSNQPQHF
TRBV5-1,CATAVDRSSYEQYF
TRBV20-1,CSASEGGGNTEAFF
TRBV5-1,CASSSIPGQSGNTIYF
TRBV2,CASSVQGDSDYGYTF
TRBV5-1,CASSYKSGGPEETQYF
TRBV6-5,CASKLWETSYEQYF
TRBV4-1,CASSQDRQGGQPQHF
TRBV4-1,CASSQDFRGTYQETQYF
TRBV2,CAFGQVNEKLFF
TRBV28,CASTRGGVASNQPQHF